One and the same sample provided the 17 T cell receptor beta chains below, sequenced in a study of blood T cell repertoires in COVID-19. Profiling relied on immunoSEQ multiplex PCR, and the TCRdb table lists in-frame clones only, not all of them. The sample shows about 210,000 clones, around four fifths of them seen only once. Material for sequencing was peripheral blood. These receptors all come from a woman aged 50 to 60 with active or convalescent COVID-19.

The genes are TRBV28 and TRBJ2-5, with a possible D match to TRBD2 (5 bases). The germline V gene encodes CDR1 MDHEN and CDR2 SYDVKM. The CDR3 sequence is 12 residues long. In DNA form, the CDR3 reads TGTGCTGGAGCTAGCTCGAGAGAGACCCAGTACTTC. It yields the protein CAGASSRETQYF. Together with reference TRBV28 and TRBJ2-5, the CDR3 gives the full variable domain: DVKVTQSSRYLVKRTGEKVFLECVQDMDHENMFWYRQDPGLGLRLIYFSYDVKMKEKGDIPEGYSVSREKKERFSLILESASTNQTSMYLCAGASSRETQYFGPGTRLLVL.

The CDR3 region has the DNA TGCGCCAGCAGCTTGGAGGCGGGTAGCAATCAGCCCCAGCATTTT. Translated, it gives CASSLEAGSNQPQHF. The rearrangement uses TRBV5-1 and TRBJ1-5; D ambiguous. The V gene's germline CDR1 is SGHRS and CDR2 YFSETQ. V lost 0 bases, J lost 0 bases, and 7 bases lay in between. This CDR3 is 15 amino acids long.

The chain is built from TRBV3-1 (or the pseudogene TRBV3-2) and TRBJ2-3; D is ambiguous. Trimming cost V 0 bases and J 8 bases, with 12 bases left between them. The CDR3 runs 14 residues. In germline, CDR1 is LGHDT, CDR2 YNNKEL (reference sequence). The chain's CDR3 is CASSQEAASGTQYF. As DNA, the CDR3 is TGTGCCAGCAGCCAAGAAGCCGCATCGGGTACGCAGTATTTT.

Only a few counts were recorded for this clone. The genes are TRBV5-6 and TRBJ2-7; 10 bases agree with TRBD2. Per germline, CDR1 SGHDT and CDR2 YYEEEE. CDR3 length equals 15 residues. Losses at the gene ends were 1 base for V and 4 bases for J; bases not matched to a gene: 5. Here the CDR3 DNA reads TGTGCCAGCAGCTTGACAGGACTAGCGGTTTACGAGCAGTACTTC. Translating it yields CASSLTGLAVYEQYF. Variable domain in full (rest from reference TRBV5-6 and TRBJ2-7): DAGVTQSPTHLIKTRGQQVTLRCSPKSGHDTVSWYQQALGQGPQFIFQYYEEEERQRGNFPDRFSGHQFPNYSSELNVNALLLGDSALYLCASSLTGLAVYEQYFGPGTRLTVT.

Only a few counts were recorded for this clone. The gene calls are TRBV30 and TRBJ1-1; D is unresolved. Trimming removed 5 bases from V and 7 bases from J, with 8 bases in between. This CDR3 has 10 amino acids. CDR1 is GTSNPN, CDR2 SVGIG, per germline (reference sequence). CDR3 DNA sequence: TGTGCCTGGGTACAGCATGAAGCTTTCTTT. It encodes CAWVQHEAFF.

In its sample, this clone was seen once. The chain couples TRBV5-6 to TRBJ1-2, with D maybe TRBD1 (5 bases). Germline CDR1 SGHDT, CDR2 YYEEEE. CDR3 length equals 12 residues. V lost 0 bases to trimming and J lost 6 bases, with 6 bases between them. The CDR3 DNA reads TGTGCCAGCAGCTTGGCCAGGGATGGCTACACCTTC. Encoded protein: CASSLARDGYTF.

There are many counts of this clone. The gene calls are TRBV5-4 and TRBJ1-1; 7 bases fit TRBD1. The CDR3 contains 13 residues. J gave up 5 bases and V 2 bases, and 3 bases lay outside the gene matches. Germline V gives CDR1 SGHNT, CDR2 YYREEE (reference sequence). CDR3: CASSFIQGTEAFF. In DNA form, the CDR3 reads TGTGCCAGCAGCTTTATACAGGGGACTGAAGCTTTCTTT. The full variable domain, with the rest looked up from reference TRBV5-4 and TRBJ1-1, is ETGVTQSPTHLIKTRGQQVTLRCSSQSGHNTVSWYQQALGQGPQFIFQYYREEENGRGNFPPRFSGLQFPNYSSELNVNALELDDSALYLCASSFIQGTEAFFGQGTRLTVV.

The CDR3 DNA reads as TGTGCCACCAGTCCTGGAGCTAAGGGGCGGACCTACGAGCAGTACGTC. Residues: CATSPGAKGRTYEQYV. The genes are TRBV24-1 and TRBJ2-7; D is possibly TRBD1 (5 bases). Trimming pared 6 bases from V and 2 bases from J, leaving 19 bases between. The CDR3 loop spans 16 amino acids. The germline CDR1 and CDR2 sequences are KGHDR and SFDVKD.

The table lists this clone with a few counts. The V gene is TRBV27, the J gene TRBJ1-2; D is perhaps TRBD1 (5 bases). This CDR3 comprises 15 residues. Germline V gene sequence: CDR1 MNHEY, CDR2 SMNVEV (reference sequence). V was cut by 4 bases and J by 3 bases, with 15 bases left in between. The CDR3 sequence is CASSWVAGSHYGYTF. CDR3 DNA: TGTGCCAGCAGTTGGGTGGCAGGGTCTCACTATGGCTACACCTTC.

The rearrangement links TRBV11-2 to TRBJ1-4, with a tentative D call TRBD1 (5 bases). Trimming removed 0 bases from V and 7 bases from J, with 12 bases in between. The germline CDR1 and CDR2 sequences are SGHAT and FQNNGV. The CDR3 sequence is 15 residues long. As DNA, the CDR3 is TGTGCCAGCAGCTTAGATTCGTTCGGGGGTGAAAAACTGTTTTTT. Encoded protein: CASSLDSFGGEKLFF. The full variable domain, rest sourced from reference TRBV11-2 and TRBJ1-4, is EAGVAQSPRYKIIEKRQSVAFWCNPISGHATLYWYQQILGQGPKLLIQFQNNGVVDDSQLPKDRFSAERLKGVDSTLKIQPAKLEDSAVYLCASSLDSFGGEKLFFGSGTQLSVL.

The chain links TRBV3-1 (or the pseudogene TRBV3-2) to TRBJ1-1; D unresolved. V was cut by 1 base and J by 4 bases, with 7 bases left in between. The germline CDR1 and CDR2 sequences are LGHDT and YNNKEL (reference sequence). The CDR3 covers 13 residues. The CDR3 DNA reads TGTGCCAGCAGCCAAGCCCGGTTCACTGAAGCTTTCTTT. Amino acids: CASSQARFTEAFF.

This chain connects TRBV9 to TRBJ2-3; possibly TRBD2 for D (5 bases). The CDR3 sequence is 12 residues long. Between the trimmed V and J ends, which lost 1 base and 11 bases, there was a span of 11 bases. Germline V gene data show CDR1 as SGDLS and CDR2 as YYNGEE. The CDR3 reads CASSVLASRQYF. The CDR3 nucleotides read TGTGCCAGCAGCGTATTAGCGTCCCGGCAGTATTTT.

The chain combines TRBV5-4 with TRBJ2-4, with TRBD1 identical over 8 bases. V shed 0 bases, J shed 3 bases, and the junction held 5 bases outside the gene matches. CDR3 length: 16 amino acids. Germline V lookup: CDR1 SGHNT, CDR2 YYREEE (reference sequence). CDR3 protein: CASSLGQGLGKNIQYF. The CDR3 nucleotides are TGTGCCAGCAGCTTGGGACAGGGGCTGGGCAAAAACATTCAGTACTTC.

This chain joins TRBV5-1 and TRBJ1-5; TRBD1 aligns across 8 bases. Looked up from germline, CDR1 is SGHRS and CDR2 is YFSETQ. With 0 bases clipped from V and 7 bases from J, the junction kept 6 bases outside the gene matches. The CDR3 totals 15 residues. CDR3 protein: CASSLGQGAEQPQHF. Here the CDR3 DNA reads TGCGCCAGCAGCTTGGGCCAGGGGGCAGAACAGCCCCAGCATTTT.

The chain uses TRBV10-2 and TRBJ1-4; D call uncertain. The CDR3 sequence is 12 residues long. Germline CDR1 and CDR2: WSHSY and SAAADI. The V and J ends lost 11 bases and 0 bases respectively, with 7 bases between them. This CDR3 reads CASRATNEKLFF. The DNA of the CDR3 is TGCGCCTCCCGGGCAACTAATGAAAAACTGTTTTTT.

The chain carries TRBV30 and TRBJ1-1; unclear D gene. The germline V gene encodes CDR1 GTSNPN and CDR2 SVGIG (reference sequence). This CDR3 has 13 residues. The V end was cut by 0 bases, the J end by 1 base, with 6 bases between. The CDR3 coding sequence is TGTGCCTGGAGTGTCTTACAGAACACTGAAGCTTTCTTT. As protein: CAWSVLQNTEAFF.

V gene TRBV4-2 combines with J gene TRBJ2-5, with a possible D match to TRBD1 (5 bases). The CDR3 spans 16 residues. Per the germline V gene, CDR1 is LGHNA and CDR2 is YNFKEQ. V was pared by 0 bases and J by 10 bases, with 21 bases between. CDR3 DNA: TGTGCCAGCAGCCAAGATTTCGGACAATCCTGGAAGGTCCAGTACTTC. It yields the protein CASSQDFGQSWKVQYF.